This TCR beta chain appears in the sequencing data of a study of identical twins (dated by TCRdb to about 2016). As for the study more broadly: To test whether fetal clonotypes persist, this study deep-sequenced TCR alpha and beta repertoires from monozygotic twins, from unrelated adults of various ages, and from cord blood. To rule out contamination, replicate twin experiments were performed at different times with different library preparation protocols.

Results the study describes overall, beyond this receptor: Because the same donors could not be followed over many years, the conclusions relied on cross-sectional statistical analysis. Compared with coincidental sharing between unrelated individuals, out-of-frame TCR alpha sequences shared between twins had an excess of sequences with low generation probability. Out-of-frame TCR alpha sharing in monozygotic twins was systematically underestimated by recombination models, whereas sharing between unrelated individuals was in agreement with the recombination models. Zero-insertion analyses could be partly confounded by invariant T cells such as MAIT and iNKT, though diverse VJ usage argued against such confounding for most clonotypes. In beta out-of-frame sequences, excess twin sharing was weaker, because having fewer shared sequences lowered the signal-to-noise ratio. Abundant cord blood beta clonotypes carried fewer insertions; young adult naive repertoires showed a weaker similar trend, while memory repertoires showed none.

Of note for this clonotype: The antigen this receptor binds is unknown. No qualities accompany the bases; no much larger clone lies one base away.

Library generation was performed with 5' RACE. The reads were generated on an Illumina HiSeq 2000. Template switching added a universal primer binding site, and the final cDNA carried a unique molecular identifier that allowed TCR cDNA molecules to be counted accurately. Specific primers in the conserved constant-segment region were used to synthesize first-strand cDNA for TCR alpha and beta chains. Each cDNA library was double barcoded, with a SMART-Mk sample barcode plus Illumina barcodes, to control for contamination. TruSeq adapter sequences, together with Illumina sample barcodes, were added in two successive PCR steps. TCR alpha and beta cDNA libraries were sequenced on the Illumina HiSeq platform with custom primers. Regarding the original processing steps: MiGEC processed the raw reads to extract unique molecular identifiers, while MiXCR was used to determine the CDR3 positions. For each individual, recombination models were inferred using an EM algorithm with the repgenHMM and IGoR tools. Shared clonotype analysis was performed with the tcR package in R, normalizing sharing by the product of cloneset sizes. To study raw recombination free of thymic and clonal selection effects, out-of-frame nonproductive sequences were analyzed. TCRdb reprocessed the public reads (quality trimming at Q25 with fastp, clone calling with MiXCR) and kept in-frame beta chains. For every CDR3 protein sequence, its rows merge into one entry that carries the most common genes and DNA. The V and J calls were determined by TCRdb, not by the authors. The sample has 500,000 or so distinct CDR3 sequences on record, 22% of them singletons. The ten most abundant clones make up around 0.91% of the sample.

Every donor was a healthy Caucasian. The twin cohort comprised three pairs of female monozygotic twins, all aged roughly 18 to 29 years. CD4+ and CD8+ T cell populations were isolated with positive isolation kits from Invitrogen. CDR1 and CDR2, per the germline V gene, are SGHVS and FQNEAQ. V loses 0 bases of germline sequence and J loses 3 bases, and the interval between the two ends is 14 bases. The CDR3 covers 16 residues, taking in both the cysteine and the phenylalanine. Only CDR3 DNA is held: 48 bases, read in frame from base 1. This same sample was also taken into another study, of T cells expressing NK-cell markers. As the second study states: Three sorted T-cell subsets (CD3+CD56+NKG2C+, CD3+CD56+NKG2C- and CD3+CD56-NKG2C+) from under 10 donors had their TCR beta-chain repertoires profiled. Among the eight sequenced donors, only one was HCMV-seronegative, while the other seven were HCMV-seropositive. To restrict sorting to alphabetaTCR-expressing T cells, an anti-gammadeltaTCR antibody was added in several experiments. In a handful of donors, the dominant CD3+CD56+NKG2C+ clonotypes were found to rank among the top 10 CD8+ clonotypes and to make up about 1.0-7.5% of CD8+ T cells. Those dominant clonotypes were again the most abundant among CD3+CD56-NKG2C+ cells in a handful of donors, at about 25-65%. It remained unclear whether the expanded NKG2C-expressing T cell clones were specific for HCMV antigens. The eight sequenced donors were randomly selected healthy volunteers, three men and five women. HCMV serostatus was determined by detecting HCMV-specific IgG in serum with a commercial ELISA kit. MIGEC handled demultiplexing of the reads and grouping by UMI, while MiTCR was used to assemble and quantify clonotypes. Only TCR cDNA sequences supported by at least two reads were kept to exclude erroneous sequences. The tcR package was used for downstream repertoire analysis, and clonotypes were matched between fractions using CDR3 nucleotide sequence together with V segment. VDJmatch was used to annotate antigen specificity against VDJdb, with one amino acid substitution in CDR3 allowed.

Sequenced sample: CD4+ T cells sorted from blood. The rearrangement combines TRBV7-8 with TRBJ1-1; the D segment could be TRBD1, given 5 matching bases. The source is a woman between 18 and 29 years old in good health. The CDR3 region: CASSLAYRQGHTEAFF. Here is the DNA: TGTGCCAGCAGCTTAGCTTATCGGCAGGGCCACACTGAAGCTTTCTTT.